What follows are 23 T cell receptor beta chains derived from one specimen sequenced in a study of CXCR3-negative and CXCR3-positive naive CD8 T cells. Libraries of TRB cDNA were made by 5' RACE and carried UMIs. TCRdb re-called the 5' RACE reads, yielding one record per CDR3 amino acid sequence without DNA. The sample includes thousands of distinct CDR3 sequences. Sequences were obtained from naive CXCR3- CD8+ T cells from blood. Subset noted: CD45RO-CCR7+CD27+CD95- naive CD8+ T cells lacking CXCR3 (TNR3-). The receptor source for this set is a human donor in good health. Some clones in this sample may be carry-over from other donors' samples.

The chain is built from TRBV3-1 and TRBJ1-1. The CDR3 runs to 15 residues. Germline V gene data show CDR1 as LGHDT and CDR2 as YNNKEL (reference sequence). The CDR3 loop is CASSQDPGSRNEAFF. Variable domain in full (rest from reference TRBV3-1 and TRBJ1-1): DTAVSQTPKYLVTQMGNDKSIKCEQNLGHDTMYWYKQDSKKFLKIMFSYNNKELIINETVPNRFSPKSPDKAHLNLHINSLELGDSAVYFCASSQDPGSRNEAFFGQGTRLTVV.

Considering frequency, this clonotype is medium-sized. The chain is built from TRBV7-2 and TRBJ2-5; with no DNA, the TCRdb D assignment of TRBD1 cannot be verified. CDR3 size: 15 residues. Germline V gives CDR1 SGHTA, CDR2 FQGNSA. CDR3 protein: CASRRAGGMGETQYF.

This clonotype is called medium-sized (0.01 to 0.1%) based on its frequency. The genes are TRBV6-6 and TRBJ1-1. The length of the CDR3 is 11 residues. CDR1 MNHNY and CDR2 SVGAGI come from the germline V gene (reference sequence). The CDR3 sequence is CASGMNTEAFF.

CDR3: CASSYSGQVTDTQYF. V is TRBV6-2 or TRBV6-3 and J is TRBJ2-3; absent DNA, TCRdb's TRBD1 call cannot be checked. The CDR3 covers 15 residues. CDR1 is MNHEY, CDR2 SVGEGT, per germline.

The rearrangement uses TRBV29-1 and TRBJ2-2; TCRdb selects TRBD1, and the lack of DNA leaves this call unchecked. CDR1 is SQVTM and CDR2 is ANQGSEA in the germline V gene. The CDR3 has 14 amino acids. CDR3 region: CSVESGEKGGELFF.

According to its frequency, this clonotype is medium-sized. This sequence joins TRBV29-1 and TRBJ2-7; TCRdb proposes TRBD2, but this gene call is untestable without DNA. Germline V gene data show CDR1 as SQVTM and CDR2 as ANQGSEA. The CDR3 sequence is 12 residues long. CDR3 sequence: CSVEVGPGEQYF.

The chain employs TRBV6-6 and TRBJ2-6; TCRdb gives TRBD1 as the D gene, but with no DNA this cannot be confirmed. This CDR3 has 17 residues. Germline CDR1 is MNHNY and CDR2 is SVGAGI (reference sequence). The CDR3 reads CASSPGTASSGANVLTF.

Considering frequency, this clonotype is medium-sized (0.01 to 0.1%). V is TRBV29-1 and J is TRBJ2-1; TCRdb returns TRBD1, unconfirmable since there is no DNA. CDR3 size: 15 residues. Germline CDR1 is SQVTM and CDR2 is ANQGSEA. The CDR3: CSSTHQGASYNEQFF.

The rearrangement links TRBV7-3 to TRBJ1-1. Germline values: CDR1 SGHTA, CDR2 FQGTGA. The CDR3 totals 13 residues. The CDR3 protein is CASSFAFGAEAFF.

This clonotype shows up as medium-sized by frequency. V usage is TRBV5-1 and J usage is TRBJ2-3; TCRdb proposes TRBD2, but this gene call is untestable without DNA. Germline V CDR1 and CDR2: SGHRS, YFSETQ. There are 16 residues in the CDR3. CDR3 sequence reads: CASRPGGADGTDTQYF. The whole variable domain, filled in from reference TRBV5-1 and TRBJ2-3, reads KAGVTQTPRYLIKTRGQQVTLSCSPISGHRSVSWYQQTPGQGLQFLFEYFSETQRNKGNFPGRFSGRQFSNSRSEMNVSTLELGDSALYLCASRPGGADGTDTQYFGPGTRLTVL.

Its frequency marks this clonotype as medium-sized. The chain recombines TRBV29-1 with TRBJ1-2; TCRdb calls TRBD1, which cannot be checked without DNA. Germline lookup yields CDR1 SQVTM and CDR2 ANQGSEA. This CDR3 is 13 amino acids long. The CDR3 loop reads CSVQQGASYGYTF.

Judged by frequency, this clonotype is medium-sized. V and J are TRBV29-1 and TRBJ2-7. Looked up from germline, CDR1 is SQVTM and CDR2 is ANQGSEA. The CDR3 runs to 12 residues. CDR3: CSVVMGTYEQYF.

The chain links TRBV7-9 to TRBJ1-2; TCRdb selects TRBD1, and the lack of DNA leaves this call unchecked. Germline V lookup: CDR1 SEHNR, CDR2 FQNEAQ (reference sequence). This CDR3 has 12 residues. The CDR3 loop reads CASTLGNYGYTF.

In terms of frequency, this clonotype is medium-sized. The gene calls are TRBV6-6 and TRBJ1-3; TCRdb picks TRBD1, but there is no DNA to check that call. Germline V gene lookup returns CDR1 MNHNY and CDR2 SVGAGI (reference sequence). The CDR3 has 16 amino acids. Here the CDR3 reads CASSRGQDYTGNTIYF.

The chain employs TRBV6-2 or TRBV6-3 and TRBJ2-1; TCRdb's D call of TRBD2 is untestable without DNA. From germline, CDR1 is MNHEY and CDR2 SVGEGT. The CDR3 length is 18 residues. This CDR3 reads CASSYSRASGTPWTEQFF.

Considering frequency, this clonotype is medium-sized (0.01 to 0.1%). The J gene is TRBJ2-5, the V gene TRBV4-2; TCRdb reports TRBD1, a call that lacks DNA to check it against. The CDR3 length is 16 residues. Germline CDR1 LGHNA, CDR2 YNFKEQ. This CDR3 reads CASSQDVSDSQETQYF.

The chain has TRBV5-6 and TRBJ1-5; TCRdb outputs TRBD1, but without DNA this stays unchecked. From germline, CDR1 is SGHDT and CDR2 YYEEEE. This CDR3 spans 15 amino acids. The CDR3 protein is CASSLGQTNNQPQHF.

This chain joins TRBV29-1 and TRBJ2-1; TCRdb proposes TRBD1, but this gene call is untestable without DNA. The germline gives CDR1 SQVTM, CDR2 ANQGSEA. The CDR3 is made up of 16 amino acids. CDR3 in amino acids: CSVEEAGVTSYNEQFF.

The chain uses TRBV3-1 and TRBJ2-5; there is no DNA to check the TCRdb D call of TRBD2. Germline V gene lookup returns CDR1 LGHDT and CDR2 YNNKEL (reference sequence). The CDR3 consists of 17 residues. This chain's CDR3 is CASRLPLAGTDQETQYF.

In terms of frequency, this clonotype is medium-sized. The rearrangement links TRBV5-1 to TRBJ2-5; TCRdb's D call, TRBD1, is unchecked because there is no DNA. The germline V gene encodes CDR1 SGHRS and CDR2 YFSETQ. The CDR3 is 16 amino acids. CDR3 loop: CASSRKTGLAEETQYF.

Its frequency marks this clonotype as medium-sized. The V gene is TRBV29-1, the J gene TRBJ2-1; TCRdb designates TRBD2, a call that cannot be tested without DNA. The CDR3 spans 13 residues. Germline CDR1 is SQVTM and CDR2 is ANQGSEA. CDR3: CSVLLAGFNEQFF.

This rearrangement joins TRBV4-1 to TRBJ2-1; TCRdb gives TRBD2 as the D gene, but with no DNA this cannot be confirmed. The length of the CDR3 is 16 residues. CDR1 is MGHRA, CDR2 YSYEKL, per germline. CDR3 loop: CASSQGGATSGSEQFF.

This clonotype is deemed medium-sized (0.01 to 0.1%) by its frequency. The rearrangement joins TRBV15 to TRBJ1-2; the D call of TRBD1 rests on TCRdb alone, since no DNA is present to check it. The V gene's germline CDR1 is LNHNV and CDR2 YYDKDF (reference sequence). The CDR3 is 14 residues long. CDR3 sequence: CATSPDRASMGYTF.